These T cell receptor beta chains were read from a single sample in a study of regulatory T cells in long-lasting Graves disease. TCRdb ran MiXCR on the multiplex PCR reads and lists one entry per CDR3 protein. This table has a few hundred thousand distinct CDR3 sequences, roughly 15% appearing once. These records were also assigned to another study, of T cells in Graves' hyperthyroidism and ophthalmopathy.

Sequenced here: peripheral blood mononuclear cells (PBMCs), sampled at new diagnosis, from a patient treated with antithyroid drugs. These receptors came from a woman aged 40 to 55 with Graves disease. CDR3s include the opening cysteine and the closing phenylalanine or tryptophan. Each record gives: clone size, V gene, D gene, J gene, CDR3 DNA, CDR3 protein. D genes are given only for firm matches. Clone size is given for some rows only: seen once, a few or many times, or a class if the clone is expanded.

many	TRBV29-1	TRBD2	TRBJ2-1	TGCAGCGTTGATTCTCCTAGCGGTTGGGATGAGCAGTTCTTC	CSVDSPSGWDEQFF
many	TRBV27	-	TRBJ2-3	TGTGCCAGCAGTGGGGGAAGACGGGGCACAGATACGCAGTATTTT	CASSGGRRGTDTQYF
-	TRBV5-4	-	TRBJ2-3	TGTGCCAGCAGCCGGGAGGTGGGGGGCGCGGATACGCAGTATTTT	CASSREVGGADTQYF
many	TRBV5-1	-	TRBJ2-7	TGCGCCAGCAGCTTGACGTCGCTAGCGTCTCTCTACGAGCAGTACTTC	CASSLTSLASLYEQYF
-	TRBV27	TRBD2	TRBJ2-1	TGTGCCAGCAGTCCGTTACTTGGCGGGAGTGACAATGAGCAGTTCTTC	CASSPLLGGSDNEQFF
many	TRBV27	TRBD1	TRBJ1-2	TGTGCCAGCAGTTTAACCCCCAGACAGGGCGGTTATGGCTACACCTTC	CASSLTPRQGGYGYTF
few	TRBV9	TRBD2	TRBJ2-3	TGTGCCAGCAGCGGGACTAGCTTAGGAGATACGCAGTATTTT	CASSGTSLGDTQYF
many	TRBV6-2/TRBV6-3	-	TRBJ2-1	TGTGCCAGCAGTCCCCCCCCGCTCGGGGGCGTTTACAATGAGCAGTTCTTC	CASSPPPLGGVYNEQFF
-	TRBV7-9	-	TRBJ1-4	TGTGCCAGCAGCCCCCGTACTCAACGGGATGAAAAACTGTTTTTT	CASSPRTQRDEKLFF
many	TRBV18	-	TRBJ1-1	TGTGCCAGCTCACCCGAGACTGAAGCTTTCTTT	CASSPETEAFF
few	TRBV4-3	-	TRBJ2-2	TGCGCCAGCAGCCCCTTTAAGGAAGGGGAGCTGTTTTTT	CASSPFKEGELFF
many	TRBV7-9	-	TRBJ2-2	TGTGCCAGCAGTGGAGACATCGGGGAGCTGTTTTTT	CASSGDIGELFF
few	TRBV19	-	TRBJ2-6	TGTGCCAGTAGTATAGATCAGGGCAGAGGCTCTGGGGCCAACGTCCTGACTTTC	CASSIDQGRGSGANVLTF
-	TRBV2	TRBD1	TRBJ2-2	TGTGCCAGCACCAGCCGGGGACAGTCGAACACCGGGGAGCTGTTTTTT	CASTSRGQSNTGELFF
-	TRBV24-1	-	TRBJ2-3	TGTGCCACCAGTGACCGACAGGCGAATACGCAGTATTTT	CATSDRQANTQYF
-	TRBV20-1	-	TRBJ2-1	TGCAGTGCTAGAGTGAATAACCCGTCCTACAATGAGCAGTTCTTC	CSARVNNPSYNEQFF
many	TRBV12-3/TRBV12-4	-	TRBJ1-1	TGTGCCAGCAGTTTGATCTTCAGGGCTGAAGCTTTCTTT	CASSLIFRAEAFF
many	TRBV10-3	-	TRBJ2-1	TGTGCCATCAGTGAGTCTGCGACTCACTCCCCAAACAATGAGCAGTTCTTC	CAISESATHSPNNEQFF
-	TRBV19	-	TRBJ2-7	TGTGCCAGTAGTATGGTTTCTAGCGGAGGGGGCTGGTCCTACGAGCAGTACTTC	CASSMVSSGGGWSYEQYF
many	TRBV12-3/TRBV12-4	-	TRBJ2-5	TGTGCCAGCAGTTTAGGGACTACCCCCAAAGAGACCCAGTACTTC	CASSLGTTPKETQYF
many	TRBV25-1	TRBD2	TRBJ2-1	TGTGCCAGCAGTCCGGGACTAAACAACAATGAGCAGTTCTTC	CASSPGLNNNEQFF
many	TRBV28	-	TRBJ1-3	TGTGCCAGCAGTGGCGCGGGGGGGGGCGACCTGCTGATGGCTGGAAACACCATATATTTT	CASSGAGGGDLLMAGNTIYF
-	TRBV6-2/TRBV6-3	TRBD1	TRBJ1-6	TGTGCCAGCAGTTATGGCGGACAGGTCTATTCACCCCTCCACTTT	CASSYGGQVYSPLHF
many	TRBV11-2	-	TRBJ2-1	TGTGCCAGCAGCTTAGAGTGGGGTGAGCAGTTCTTC	CASSLEWGEQFF
few	TRBV29-1	-	TRBJ2-7	TGCAGCGTTGAAGATGGTTTATCTTATCGGAAGGGGACCTACGAGCAGTACTTC	CSVEDGLSYRKGTYEQYF
-	TRBV5-1	TRBD1	TRBJ1-5	TGCGCCAGCAGCAAGGGACAGGGGGATCAGCCCCAGCATTTT	CASSKGQGDQPQHF
few	TRBV19	TRBD1	TRBJ1-5	TGTGCCAGTACCCCGACAGGGGGTTATAGCAATCAGCCCCAGCATTTT	CASTPTGGYSNQPQHF
many	TRBV20-1	-	TRBJ1-6	TGCAGTGCTTTACCCCTGGGCGCGGGTAATTCACCCCTCCACTTT	CSALPLGAGNSPLHF
many	TRBV2	TRBD1	TRBJ1-5	TGTGCCAGCAGCCCGGGACAGGGCGAAAATCAGCCCCAGCATTTT	CASSPGQGENQPQHF
few	TRBV27	TRBD2	TRBJ2-7	TGTGCCAGCAGTTTGGGAGGAACCAGCGGGAGGGCTACCTACGAGCAGTACTTC	CASSLGGTSGRATYEQYF
many	TRBV7-2	-	TRBJ2-3	TGTGCCAGCAGCCCCCAGCCCCTAGATACGCAGTATTTT	CASSPQPLDTQYF
many	TRBV11-2	-	TRBJ1-3	TGTGCCAGCAGCCCAAGGGGAAGGGCCCCGTTCTCTGGAAACACCATATATTTT	CASSPRGRAPFSGNTIYF
many	TRBV3-1	-	TRBJ2-5	TGTGCCAGCAGCCAAGGTCTACACAGCCAAGAGACCCAGTACTTC	CASSQGLHSQETQYF
-	TRBV5-6	-	TRBJ1-2	TGTGCCAGCAGCTCAACGACACAGGGTTGGTACTATGGCTACACCTTC	CASSSTTQGWYYGYTF
many	TRBV6-2/TRBV6-3	-	TRBJ2-1	TGTGCCAGCAGTTATCGGGACGTAGGCGTGACACGCGATGAGCAGTTCTTC	CASSYRDVGVTRDEQFF
-	TRBV24-1	-	TRBJ2-7	TGTGCCACCAGTGAATCCGGCTACGAGCAGTACTTC	CATSESGYEQYF
many	TRBV29-1	TRBD2	TRBJ2-1	TGCAGCTTACAGACTAGCGGGACCTACAATGAGCAGTTCTTC	CSLQTSGTYNEQFF
many	TRBV7-9	-	TRBJ2-5	TGTGCCAGCGGGGTTCACACGGAAGAGACCCAGTACTTC	CASGVHTEETQYF
many	TRBV9	-	TRBJ1-1	TGTGCCAGCAGCGTAGCCCCCATGAACACTGAAGCTTTCTTT	CASSVAPMNTEAFF
many	TRBV27	TRBD2	TRBJ2-1	TGTGCCAGCAGTTTTTCGGGACTAGGGAGGAACAATGAGCAGTTCTTC	CASSFSGLGRNNEQFF
many	TRBV28	-	TRBJ1-1	TGTGCCAGCAGGCAGGGTTTCAGGAACACTGAAGCTTTCTTT	CASRQGFRNTEAFF
many	TRBV7-9	-	TRBJ2-2	TGTGCCAGCCTTCTTACAGGAGGAGCAAACGGGGAGCTGTTTTTT	CASLLTGGANGELFF